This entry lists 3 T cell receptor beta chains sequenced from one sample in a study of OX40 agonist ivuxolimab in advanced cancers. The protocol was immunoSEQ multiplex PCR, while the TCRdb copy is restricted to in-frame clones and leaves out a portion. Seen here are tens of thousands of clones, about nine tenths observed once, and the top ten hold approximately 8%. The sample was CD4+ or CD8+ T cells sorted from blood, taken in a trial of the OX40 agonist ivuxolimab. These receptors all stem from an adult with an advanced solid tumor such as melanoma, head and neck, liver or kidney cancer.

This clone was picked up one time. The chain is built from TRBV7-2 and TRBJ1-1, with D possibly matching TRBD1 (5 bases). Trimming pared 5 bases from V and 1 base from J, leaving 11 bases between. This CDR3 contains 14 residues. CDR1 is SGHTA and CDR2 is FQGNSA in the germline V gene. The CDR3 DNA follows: TGTGCCAGCAGCGTGGGGACGGGGAACACTGAAGCTTTCTTT. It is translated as CASSVGTGNTEAFF.

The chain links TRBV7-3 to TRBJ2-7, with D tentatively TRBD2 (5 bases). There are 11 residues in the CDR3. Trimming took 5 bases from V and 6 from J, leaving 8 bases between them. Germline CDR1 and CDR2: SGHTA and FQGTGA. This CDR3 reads CASSPGVEQYF. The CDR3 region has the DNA TGTGCCAGCAGCCCCGGGGTCGAGCAGTACTTC.

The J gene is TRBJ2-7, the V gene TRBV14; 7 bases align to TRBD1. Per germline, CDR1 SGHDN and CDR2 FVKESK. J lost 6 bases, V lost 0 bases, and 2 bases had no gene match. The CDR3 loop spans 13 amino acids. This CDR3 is CASSQETGIEQYF. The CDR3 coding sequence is TGTGCCAGCAGCCAAGAGACAGGGATCGAGCAGTACTTC.